Listed here are 12 T cell receptor beta chains from one sample, sequenced in a study of T-cell memory formation after mild COVID-19. TCRdb independently ran MiXCR on the 5' RACE reads; one entry per CDR3 protein. This table has around 180,000 distinct CDR3 sequences, roughly 17% appearing once. Sequencing input: PBMCs or a T cell subset sorted from them (not recorded which). The receptors were sampled from an adult woman who had mild COVID-19 (a few samples of this study predate the infection). Cell type and time point are not known.

This clonotype was counted a few times. This sequence joins TRBV12-3 or TRBV12-4 and TRBJ1-5; maybe TRBD1 (6 bases). Trimming took 5 bases from V and 0 from J, leaving 8 bases between them. The CDR3 spans 14 residues. The CDR3 spells CASSQGNSNQPQHF. The CDR3 coding sequence is TGTGCCAGCAGTCAGGGGAATAGCAATCAGCCCCAGCATTTT.

In its sample, this clonotype was seen a few times. This chain joins TRBV24-1 and TRBJ2-1; TRBD1 is a possible D gene (6 bases). This CDR3 is 15 amino acids long. In germline, CDR1 is KGHDR, CDR2 SFDVKD. Trimming pared 5 bases from V and 2 bases from J, leaving 12 bases between. CDR3 amino acids: CATSAGRGAYNEQFF. The CDR3 DNA follows: TGTGCCACCAGTGCAGGCAGGGGCGCCTACAATGAGCAGTTCTTC.

This clonotype was detected only a few times. The DNA for the CDR3 is TGCAGCGCCAGGGACAACAGGGAGACCCAGTACTTC. It encodes CSARDNRETQYF. This rearrangement joins TRBV29-1 to TRBJ2-5; tentatively, D is TRBD1 (6 bases). V was trimmed by 7 bases and J by 5 bases, leaving 14 bases between them. The CDR3 spans 12 residues. The V gene's germline CDR1 is SQVTM and CDR2 ANQGSEA.

The chain is built from TRBV5-1 and TRBJ1-1, with D possibly matching TRBD1 (5 bases). Germline CDR1 SGHRS, CDR2 YFSETQ. Trimming removed 4 bases from V and 1 base from J, with 11 bases in between. The CDR3 consists of 14 residues. CDR3 bases: TGCGCCAGCAGCATGCAGCAGGGGAACACTGAAGCTTTCTTT. Translating it yields CASSMQQGNTEAFF.

The chain recombines TRBV19 with TRBJ1-2, with D maybe TRBD1 (5 bases). V dropped 1 base and J dropped 8 bases, with 17 bases sitting between them. The CDR3 contains 15 residues. Germline CDR1 and CDR2: LNHDA and SQIVND (reference sequence). The CDR3 DNA sequence: TGTGCCAGTAGTATAGTGACAGCTATGGAGAAAGGCTACACCTTC. Encoded protein: CASSIVTAMEKGYTF. The variable domain in full, with the rest retrieved from reference TRBV19 and TRBJ1-2, is DGGITQSPKYLFRKEGQNVTLSCEQNLNHDAMYWYRQDPGQGLRLIYYSQIVNDFQKGDIAEGYSVSREKKESFPLTVTSAQKNPTAFYLCASSIVTAMEKGYTFGSGTRLTVV.

V gene TRBV30 combines with J gene TRBJ1-5; D remains ambiguous. The CDR3 has 14 residues. Between the trimmed V and J ends, which lost 1 base and 5 bases, there was a span of 12 bases. Germline CDR1 and CDR2: GTSNPN and SVGIG (reference sequence). For the CDR3, the DNA is TGTGCCTGGAGTGGCGTCGTCACCGATCAGCCCCAGCATTTT. As protein: CAWSGVVTDQPQHF.

This clonotype turned up a few times. V is TRBV2 and J is TRBJ2-3, with 9 nucleotides matching TRBD1. The J segment lost 4 bases and the V segment lost 5 bases, leaving 4 bases of the junction unmatched. The CDR3 is 14 residues long. Germline lookup yields CDR1 SNHLY and CDR2 FYNNEI. DNA for the CDR3: TGTGCCAGCAGTTCTACAGGGGGCGCAGATACGCAGTATTTT. Translating it yields CASSSTGGADTQYF.

The J gene is TRBJ1-5, the V gene TRBV6-6, with 7 bases identical to TRBD1. Germline CDR1 MNHNY, CDR2 SVGAGI (reference sequence). The V and J ends lost 5 bases and 9 bases, in that order; junction bases with no gene match: 7. The CDR3 sequence is 13 residues long. The CDR3 reads CASSDRDVRPQHF. CDR3 nucleotides: TGTGCCAGCAGTGACAGGGACGTACGGCCCCAGCATTTT.

This clonotype was detected only a few times. V gene TRBV7-9 combines with J gene TRBJ2-5, with D possibly being TRBD2 (6 bases). Trimming shortened V by 5 bases and J by 1 base, and 17 bases separated the two germline ends. Germline V gives CDR1 SEHNR, CDR2 FQNEAQ (reference sequence). The CDR3 has 16 residues. The DNA for the CDR3 is TGTGCCAGCAGCCCCGGGGACTTGATACCCCAAGAGACCCAGTACTTC. Translated: CASSPGDLIPQETQYF.

This clonotype showed up many times. The V and J genes are TRBV18 and TRBJ2-7; 14 nucleotides line up with TRBD2. V lost 3 bases, J lost 2 bases, and 3 bases stayed unmatched. CDR3 length: 16 amino acids. Per the germline V gene, CDR1 is KGHSH and CDR2 is LQKENI. The CDR3, as DNA: TGTGCCAGCTCACCCGGACTAGCGGGGGGAACCTACGAGCAGTACTTC. It codes for CASSPGLAGGTYEQYF.

This clonotype was counted between two and nine times. V is TRBV7-8 and J is TRBJ1-5; D is uncertain. Trimming took off 3 bases at V and 4 bases at J, with 10 bases between the two ends. Germline CDR1 and CDR2: SGHVS and FQNEAQ. The CDR3 totals 14 residues. The CDR3, as DNA: TGTGCCAGCAGCTTTAACGTAGGGAATCAGCCCCAGCATTTT. It encodes CASSFNVGNQPQHF.

The chain employs TRBV2 and TRBJ2-2; 8 nucleotides agree with TRBD2. The CDR3 sequence is 14 residues long. The J segment lost 3 bases and the V segment lost 6 bases, leaving 3 bases of the junction unmatched. CDR1 and CDR2 (germline): SNHLY, FYNNEI. The CDR3 DNA reads TGTGCCAGCAGGGGACTAGTTGACACCGGGGAGCTGTTTTTT. Translated, it gives CASRGLVDTGELFF.